This TCR beta chain came from a study of cytomegalovirus exposure and HLA in healthy donors. Germline values: CDR1 MNHEY, CDR2 SVGAGI. The CDR3 length is 15 residues. With 8 bases removed from V and 0 bases from J, the gap between germline ends came to 11 bases. Vbeta (60) and Jbeta (13) primers were used in the PCR. Data came from immunoSEQ multiplex PCR; TCRdb stores just in-frame clones and leaves some out. This table holds 100,000 to 150,000 clones, about 84% found once. This TCR was sampled from a middle-aged man in good health and CMV-seronegative. The V call is TRBV6-5, the J call TRBJ2-6; the D gene is possibly TRBD2 (5 bases). The sequencing sample was made of PBMCs. As DNA, the CDR3 is TGTGCCAGCCGGCGGGTGAGCTCTGGGGCCAACGTCCTGACTTTC. Translated: CASRRVSSGANVLTF.